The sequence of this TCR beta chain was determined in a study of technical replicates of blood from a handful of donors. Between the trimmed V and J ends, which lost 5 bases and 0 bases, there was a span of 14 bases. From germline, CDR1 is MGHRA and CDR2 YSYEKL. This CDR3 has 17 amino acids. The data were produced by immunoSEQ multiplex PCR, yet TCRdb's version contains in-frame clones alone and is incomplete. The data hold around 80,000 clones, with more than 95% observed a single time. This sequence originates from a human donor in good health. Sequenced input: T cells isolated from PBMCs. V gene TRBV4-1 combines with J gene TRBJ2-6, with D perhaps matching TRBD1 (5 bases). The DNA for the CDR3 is TGCGCCAGCAGCAAAGGGGCCGACAGCTCTGGGGCCAACGTCCTGACTTTC. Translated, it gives CASSKGADSSGANVLTF.